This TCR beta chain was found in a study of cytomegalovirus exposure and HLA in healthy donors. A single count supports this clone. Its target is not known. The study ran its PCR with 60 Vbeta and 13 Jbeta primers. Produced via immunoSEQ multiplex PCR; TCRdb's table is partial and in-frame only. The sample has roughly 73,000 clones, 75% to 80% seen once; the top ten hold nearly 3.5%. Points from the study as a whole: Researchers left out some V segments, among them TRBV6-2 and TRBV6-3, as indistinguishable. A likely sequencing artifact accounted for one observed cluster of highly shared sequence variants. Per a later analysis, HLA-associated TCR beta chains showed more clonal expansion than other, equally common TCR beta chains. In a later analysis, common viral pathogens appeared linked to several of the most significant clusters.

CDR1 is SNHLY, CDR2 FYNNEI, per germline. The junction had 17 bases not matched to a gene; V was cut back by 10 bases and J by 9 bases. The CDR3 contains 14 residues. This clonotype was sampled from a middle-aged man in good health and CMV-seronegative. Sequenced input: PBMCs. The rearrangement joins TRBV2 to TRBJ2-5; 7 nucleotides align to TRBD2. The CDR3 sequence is CATQPPGGKGPQYF. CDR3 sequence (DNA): TGTGCCACCCAGCCCCCCGGGGGGAAGGGGCCCCAGTACTTC.